Below, one T cell receptor (beta chain) is given with its context. Only a few counts were recorded for this clonotype. The antigen this receptor binds is unknown. No base quality values were provided; no much bigger clone lies one nucleotide off. The sample originates from a study of post-analysis software for immune sequencing data (dated by TCRdb to between 2014 and 2017). Background on the whole study: Recorded disease courses included relapsing-remitting, secondary progressive and progressive-relapsing multiple sclerosis, with some patients lacking subtype annotation. Patient repertoires were compared against 11 previously published healthy control repertoires from donors aged roughly 6 to 25 years. A subset of samples was prepared in parallel using single-end sample barcoding, then pooled and co-amplified after Illumina adapter ligation.

Library creation used PCR. Sequencing instrument: Illumina HiSeq 2500. To reduce PCR and sequencing biases, unique molecular identifiers were built into the TCR beta cDNA libraries. About 500,000 cDNA molecules were obtained for every 1 to 10 million input T cells, so each molecule roughly corresponded to one T cell. The patient libraries were prepared and sequenced using the same protocol as the earlier healthy control dataset. Samples belonging to the same batch were prepared together, multiplexed and sequenced on a shared HiSeq lane. Regarding the original processing steps: Raw barcoded reads were processed with MIGEC, discarding single-read molecular identifier groups before consensus assembly and CDR3 extraction. Clonotype tables were post-analysed with VDJtools, and diversity was normalized by down-sampling all datasets to the smallest sample size. In repertoire overlap clustering, CDR3 amino acid sequences, but not nucleotide sequences, were matched to correct batch-related cross-sample contamination. TCRdb ran its own pipeline on the public reads, namely fastp trimming at Q25 and MiXCR clone calling, and kept in-frame beta chains. Every CDR3 protein is listed once, alongside the most common genes and DNA of its rows. None of the V and J calls come from the authors' own analysis; TCRdb made them. The sample data list under 650,000 distinct CDR3 sequences, and 40% to 50% of these were observed just once. The ten most abundant clones make up 1.5% to 2% of the sample.

To demonstrate the VDJtools post-analysis software, TCR beta repertoires were profiled from the peripheral blood of about 13 young patients with multiple sclerosis. Multiple sclerosis patients were children and adolescents aged about 6 to 16 years. Taken from cysteine to phenylalanine, the CDR3 has 12 residues. Only the CDR3 DNA stays, 36 bases, in frame from base 1. CDR1 and CDR2, per the germline V gene, are LGHNA and YNFKEQ. V sheds 5 bases and J sheds 10 bases, leaving 12 bases between their ends. The paper as a whole reports these results and caveats: Compared with controls, multiple sclerosis patients had significantly lower normalized Chao1 diversity, a finding suggesting substantial peripheral T-cell clonal expansion. The multiple sclerosis patient group was slightly younger than the control group. When samples were clustered directly using the F measure, samples prepared in the same batch co-clustered strongly, which prompted a batch-effect correction. Significantly higher frequencies in patients than in controls were found for a few TRBV segments, including TRBV5-6, TRBV5-1 and TRBV20-1.

The sequenced material came from blood. The V and J segments used are TRBV4-2 and TRBJ2-1; a tentative D call is TRBD1 (6 bases match). The TCR comes from a girl aged 5-17 years with multiple sclerosis. The nucleotide sequence reads TGTGCCAGCAGCGAAACTAGGGGGGAGCAGTTCTTC. This encodes CASSETRGEQFF.